Shown below are 19 T cell receptor beta chains from a single sample sequenced in a study of T cell responses to AZD1222 COVID-19 vaccine. The protocol was immunoSEQ multiplex PCR, while the TCRdb copy is restricted to in-frame clones and leaves out a portion. The repertoire holds approximately 170,000 clones, about 90% seen once, with roughly 11% in the top ten. Sample: peripheral blood, taken 28 days after the second AZD1222 dose. These TCRs come from an adult who received the AZD1222 COVID-19 vaccine.

The chain joins TRBV2 to TRBJ2-1; weak D call: TRBD1 (6 bases). The CDR3 loop spans 16 amino acids. Trimming took 4 bases from V and 8 from J, leaving 21 bases between them. Germline V lookup: CDR1 SNHLY, CDR2 FYNNEI. CDR3 region: CASSVPPQGFSDEQFF. CDR3 DNA: TGTGCCAGCAGTGTACCTCCTCAGGGGTTTAGCGATGAGCAGTTCTTC. Full variable domain (outside the CDR3, taken from reference TRBV2 and TRBJ2-1): EPEVTQTPSHQVTQMGQEVILRCVPISNHLYFYWYRQILGQKVEFLVSFYNNEISEKSEIFDDQFSVERPDGSNFTLKIRSTKLEDSAMYFCASSVPPQGFSDEQFFGPGTRLTVL.

This chain links TRBV9 with TRBJ1-1, with D uncertain. Germline V gene data show CDR1 as SGDLS and CDR2 as YYNGEE. Deletions cut 4 bases from V and 1 base from J, with 11 bases between. The CDR3 contains 14 residues. The CDR3 nucleotides are TGTGCCAGCAGCCCGAGGACCCAGAACACTGAAGCTTTCTTT. It encodes CASSPRTQNTEAFF.

The rearrangement joins TRBV30 to TRBJ2-5; D unresolved. The CDR3 is 12 amino acids. The germline V gene has CDR1 GTSNPN and CDR2 SVGIG (reference sequence). The V and J ends lost 0 bases and 7 bases respectively, with 9 bases between them. The CDR3 loop is CAWSVRAGTQYF. The CDR3 bases are TGTGCCTGGAGTGTACGAGCCGGGACCCAGTACTTC.

The chain combines TRBV30 with TRBJ2-7, with 8 bases that match TRBD1. Germline V lookup: CDR1 GTSNPN, CDR2 SVGIG (reference sequence). V shed 0 bases and J 2 bases; nucleotides not matched to a gene: 6. The CDR3 extends over 15 amino acids. CDR3 region: CAWSVRTGRPYEQYF. Here the CDR3 DNA reads TGTGCCTGGAGTGTTCGGACAGGGCGCCCCTACGAGCAGTACTTC.

The rearrangement links TRBV5-1 to TRBJ1-2; D is uncertain. V lost 0 bases, J lost 4 bases, and 13 bases lay in between. The germline V gene has CDR1 SGHRS and CDR2 YFSETQ. This CDR3 spans 15 amino acids. The CDR3 nucleotides read TGCGCCAGCAGCTTGGCCAGTACAGTACCCTATGGCTACACCTTC. Its protein product is CASSLASTVPYGYTF.

This clone is a singleton in its sample. The CDR3 reads CASSPSPGQGGYGYTF. In DNA form, the CDR3 reads TGTGCCAGCAGCCCATCACCGGGGCAGGGAGGATATGGCTACACCTTC. V gene TRBV7-9 combines with J gene TRBJ1-2; D possibly corresponds to TRBD1 (5 bases). Trimming left V 5 bases short and J 5 bases short, with 21 bases between. Per the germline V gene, CDR1 is SEHNR and CDR2 is FQNEAQ (reference sequence). This CDR3 has 16 residues. Looking up the rest from reference TRBV7-9 and TRBJ1-2 gives the full variable domain: DTGVSQNPRHKITKRGQNVTFRCDPISEHNRLYWYRQTLGQGPEFLTYFQNEAQLEKSRLLSDRFSAERPKGSFSTLEIQRTEQGDSAMYLCASSPSPGQGGYGYTFGSGTRLTVV.

V usage is TRBV7-2 and J usage is TRBJ2-7, with TRBD2 identical over 7 bases. CDR1 is SGHTA, CDR2 FQGNSA, per germline. The CDR3 contains 15 residues. The J segment lost 0 bases and the V segment lost 1 base, leaving 3 bases of the junction unmatched. Here the CDR3 reads CASSLVGGSSYEQYF. In nucleotides, the CDR3 is TGTGCCAGCAGCTTAGTCGGGGGGAGCTCCTACGAGCAGTACTTC.

This chain links TRBV2 with TRBJ2-6; D is uncertain. Germline assignment: CDR1 SNHLY and CDR2 FYNNEI. The CDR3 has 16 residues. The V gene lost 7 bases and the J gene lost 0 bases, with 13 bases spanning the gap. The CDR3 DNA is TGTGCCAGCACCTCAGGTGTCCTCTCTGGGGCCAACGTCCTGACTTTC. Amino acids: CASTSGVLSGANVLTF.

Here the CDR3 DNA reads TGCGCCAGCAGCTTGGTTGGGGGCGCGGGGGAGACCCAGTACTTC. This gives the protein CASSLVGGAGETQYF. This chain connects TRBV5-1 to TRBJ2-5; D tentatively fits TRBD1 or TRBD2 (6 bases each). The CDR3 has 15 amino acids. The V end lost 0 bases, the J end lost 5 bases, and 14 bases lay between the germline ends. Germline loops: CDR1 SGHRS, CDR2 YFSETQ. Supplemented by reference TRBV5-1 and TRBJ2-5, the full variable domain reads KAGVTQTPRYLIKTRGQQVTLSCSPISGHRSVSWYQQTPGQGLQFLFEYFSETQRNKGNFPGRFSGRQFSNSRSEMNVSTLELGDSALYLCASSLVGGAGETQYFGPGTRLLVL.

The sample holds many counts of this clone. The chain employs TRBV6-5 and TRBJ1-5, with D possibly TRBD1 on 5 matching bases. The V and J ends lost 2 bases and 6 bases respectively, with 8 bases between them. This CDR3 spans 13 amino acids. Germline V gives CDR1 MNHEY, CDR2 SVGAGI. CDR3 DNA: TGTGCCAGCAGTTACCAGGGAACTCAGCCCCAGCATTTT. Residues: CASSYQGTQPQHF.

This sequence joins TRBV7-2 and TRBJ1-6; no reliable D call. The CDR3 is 16 amino acids. Trimming took 2 bases from V and 2 from J, leaving 10 bases between them. Germline lookup yields CDR1 SGHTA and CDR2 FQGNSA. The CDR3 sequence: CASSLRREAYNSPLHF. As DNA, the CDR3 is TGTGCCAGCAGCTTACGTCGGGAAGCCTATAATTCACCCCTCCACTTT.

This clone has only a few counts. This chain connects TRBV13 to TRBJ2-6, with D possibly TRBD1 on 5 matching bases. Per the germline V gene, CDR1 is PRHDT and CDR2 is FYEKMQ (reference sequence). The CDR3 is 19 residues long. Trimming pared 1 base from V and 0 bases from J, leaving 16 bases between. CDR3 nucleotides: TGTGCCAGCAGCTTAGAGGACACCCTCCCCCCCTCTGGGGCCAACGTCCTGACTTTC. It is translated as CASSLEDTLPPSGANVLTF. Looking up the rest from reference TRBV13 and TRBJ2-6 gives the full variable domain: AAGVIQSPRHLIKEKRETATLKCYPIPRHDTVYWYQQGPGQDPQFLISFYEKMQSDKGSIPDRFSAQQFSDYHSELNMSSLELGDSALYFCASSLEDTLPPSGANVLTFGAGSRLTVL.

This clone was seen only once. The chain joins TRBV11-1 to TRBJ2-2; D may be TRBD2 (5 bases). This CDR3 is built from 15 residues. Trimming left V 5 bases short and J 7 bases short, with 17 bases between. Germline assignment: CDR1 SGHAT and CDR2 FQDESV (reference sequence). The CDR3 loop is CASSQRNPRGGELFF. The CDR3 DNA sequence: TGTGCCAGCAGCCAGAGGAATCCTCGGGGCGGGGAGCTGTTTTTT.

This rearrangement joins TRBV5-5 to TRBJ2-3; no clear D. From germline, CDR1 is SGHKS and CDR2 YYEKEE (reference sequence). The CDR3 covers 17 residues. V was shortened by 2 bases and J by 2 bases, with 18 bases between the two germline ends. The CDR3 DNA reads TGTGCCAGCAGCTTCGGTCAGGACCGAGCTCTCACAGATACGCAGTATTTT. Amino acid sequence: CASSFGQDRALTDTQYF. Supplemented by reference TRBV5-5 and TRBJ2-3, the full variable domain reads DAGVTQSPTHLIKTRGQQVTLRCSPISGHKSVSWYQQVLGQGPQFIFQYYEKEERGRGNFPDRFSARQFPNYSSELNVNALLLGDSALYLCASSFGQDRALTDTQYFGPGTRLTVL.

This sequence joins TRBV29-1 and TRBJ1-4; D not resolved. The V and J ends lost 6 bases and 6 bases respectively, with 14 bases between them. Germline V lookup: CDR1 SQVTM, CDR2 ANQGSEA. The CDR3 has 13 amino acids. The CDR3 spells CSVDISRDEKLFF. CDR3 nucleotide sequence: TGCAGCGTAGACATTTCTAGAGATGAAAAACTGTTTTTT.

The chain carries TRBV6-5 and TRBJ2-4, with 9 bases that match TRBD1. CDR1 and CDR2 (germline): MNHEY, SVGAGI. The trim removed 10 bases at V and 5 bases at J, leaving 9 bases unmatched. The CDR3 totals 14 residues. CDR3 nucleotides: TGTGCCACAGAAACAGGGGGCGGTCAAAACATTCAGTACTTC. Translating it yields CATETGGGQNIQYF.

The rearrangement joins TRBV6-5 to TRBJ1-2; TRBD1 matches 8 bases. This CDR3 is 12 amino acids long. CDR1 and CDR2 from the germline V gene are MNHEY and SVGAGI. Trimming at V came to 10 bases and at J to 8 bases, leaving 9 bases not matched to a gene. CDR3: CATTGQGWGYTF. CDR3 coding DNA: TGTGCCACTACCGGACAGGGTTGGGGCTACACCTTC.

The CDR3 DNA reads as TGTGCCAGCAGTTTATTGGGTGAAAAACTGTTTTTT. Translated, it gives CASSLLGEKLFF. J is TRBJ1-4 and V is TRBV28, with no clear D. The V end lost 1 base, the J end lost 7 bases, and 4 bases lay between the germline ends. Germline V gives CDR1 MDHEN, CDR2 SYDVKM. The CDR3 contains 12 residues.

V usage is TRBV6-2 or TRBV6-3 and J usage is TRBJ2-7, with D possibly being TRBD1 or TRBD2 (5 bases each). This CDR3 has 13 residues. CDR1 MNHEY and CDR2 SVGEGT come from the germline V gene. V lost 5 bases, J lost 9 bases, and 17 bases lay in between. The CDR3, as DNA: TGTGCCAGCAGTCGGGACGGAGGATTGGGGCAGTACTTC. It codes for CASSRDGGLGQYF.